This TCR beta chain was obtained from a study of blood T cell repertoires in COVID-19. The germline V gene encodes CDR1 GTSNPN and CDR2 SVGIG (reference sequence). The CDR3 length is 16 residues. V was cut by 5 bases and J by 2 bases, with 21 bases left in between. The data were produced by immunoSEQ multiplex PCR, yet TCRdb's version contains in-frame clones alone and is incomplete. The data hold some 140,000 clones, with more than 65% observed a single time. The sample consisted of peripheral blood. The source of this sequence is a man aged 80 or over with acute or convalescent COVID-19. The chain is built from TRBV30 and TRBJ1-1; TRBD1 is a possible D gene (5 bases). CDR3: CAWSRGGVGGNTEAFF. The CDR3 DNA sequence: TGTGCCTGGTCCCGGGGGGGGGTGGGCGGAAACACTGAAGCTTTCTTT.